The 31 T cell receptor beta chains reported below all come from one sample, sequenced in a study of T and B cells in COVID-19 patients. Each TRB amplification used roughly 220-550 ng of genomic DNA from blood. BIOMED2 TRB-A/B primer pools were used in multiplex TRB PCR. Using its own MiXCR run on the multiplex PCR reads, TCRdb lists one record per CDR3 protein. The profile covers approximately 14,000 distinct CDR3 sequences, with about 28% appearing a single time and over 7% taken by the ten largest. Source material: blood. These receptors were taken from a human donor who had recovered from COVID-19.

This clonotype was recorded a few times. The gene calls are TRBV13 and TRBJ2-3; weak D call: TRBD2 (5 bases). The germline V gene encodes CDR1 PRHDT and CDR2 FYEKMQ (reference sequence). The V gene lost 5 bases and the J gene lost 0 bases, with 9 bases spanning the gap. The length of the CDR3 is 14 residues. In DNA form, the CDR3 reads TGTGCCAGCAGCCCGGGATACAGCACAGATACGCAGTATTTT. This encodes CASSPGYSTDTQYF.

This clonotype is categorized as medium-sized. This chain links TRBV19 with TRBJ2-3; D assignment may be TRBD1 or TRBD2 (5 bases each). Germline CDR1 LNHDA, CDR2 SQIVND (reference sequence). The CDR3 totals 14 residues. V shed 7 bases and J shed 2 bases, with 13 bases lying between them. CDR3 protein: CASNAGTITDTQYF. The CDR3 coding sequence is TGTGCCAGTAATGCAGGGACGATCACAGATACGCAGTATTTT.

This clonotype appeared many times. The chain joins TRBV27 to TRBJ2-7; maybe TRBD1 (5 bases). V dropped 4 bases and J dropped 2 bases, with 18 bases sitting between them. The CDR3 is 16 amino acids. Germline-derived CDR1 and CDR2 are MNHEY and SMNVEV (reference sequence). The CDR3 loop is CASSSNRGKGTYEQYF. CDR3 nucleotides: TGTGCCAGCAGTTCTAATAGGGGAAAGGGGACCTACGAGCAGTACTTC.

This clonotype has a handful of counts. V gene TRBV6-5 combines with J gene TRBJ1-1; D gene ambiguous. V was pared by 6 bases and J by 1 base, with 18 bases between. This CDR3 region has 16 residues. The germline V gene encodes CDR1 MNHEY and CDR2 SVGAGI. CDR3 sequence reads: CASRSEDLIQNTEAFF. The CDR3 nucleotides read TGTGCCAGCAGATCTGAGGACTTAATTCAGAACACTGAAGCTTTCTTT.

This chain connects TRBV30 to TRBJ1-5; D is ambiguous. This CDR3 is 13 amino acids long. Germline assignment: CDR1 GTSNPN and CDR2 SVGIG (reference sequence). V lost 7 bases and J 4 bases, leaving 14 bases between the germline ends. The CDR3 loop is CAYSLGINQPQHF. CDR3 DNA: TGTGCCTATTCGTTAGGGATAAATCAGCCCCAGCATTTT.

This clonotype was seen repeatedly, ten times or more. CDR3 loop: CATSRQGATNEKLFF. CDR3 coding DNA: TGTGCCACCAGCAGACAGGGGGCCACTAATGAAAAACTGTTTTTT. The chain uses TRBV15 and TRBJ1-4; 8 nucleotides agree with TRBD1. CDR3 length equals 15 residues. The germline V gene encodes CDR1 LNHNV and CDR2 YYDKDF (reference sequence). V lost 2 bases and J lost 2; bases outside the gene matches: 1.

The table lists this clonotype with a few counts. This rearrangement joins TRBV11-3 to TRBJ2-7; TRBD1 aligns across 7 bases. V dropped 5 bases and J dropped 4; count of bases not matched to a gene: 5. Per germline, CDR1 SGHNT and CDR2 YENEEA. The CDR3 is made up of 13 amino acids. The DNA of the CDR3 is TGTGCCAGCAGCGGGGACAGACCTTACGAGCAGTACTTC. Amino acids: CASSGDRPYEQYF.

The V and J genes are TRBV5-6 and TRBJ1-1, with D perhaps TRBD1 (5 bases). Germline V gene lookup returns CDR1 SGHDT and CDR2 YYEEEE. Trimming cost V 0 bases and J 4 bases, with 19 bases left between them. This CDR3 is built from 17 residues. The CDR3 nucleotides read TGTGCCAGCAGCTTGGACCCATTTCAGGGAAGGGTCACTGAAGCTTTCTTT. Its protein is CASSLDPFQGRVTEAFF.

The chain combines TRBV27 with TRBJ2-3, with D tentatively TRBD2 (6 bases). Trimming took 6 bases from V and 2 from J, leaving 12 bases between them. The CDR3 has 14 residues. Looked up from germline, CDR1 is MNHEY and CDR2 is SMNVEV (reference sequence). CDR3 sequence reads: CASSPSAYTDTQYF. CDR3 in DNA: TGTGCCAGCAGCCCTAGCGCCTACACAGATACGCAGTATTTT.

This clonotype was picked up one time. As DNA, the CDR3 is TGCGCCAGCATTCCGGACGGGACAGCTGCCTCCGGCTACACCTTC. Its translation is CASIPDGTAASGYTF. The chain uses TRBV5-1 and TRBJ1-2; 7 nucleotides line up with TRBD1. V dropped 6 bases and J dropped 8; count of bases not matched to a gene: 16. CDR3 length: 15 residues. Per the germline V gene, CDR1 is SGHRS and CDR2 is YFSETQ.

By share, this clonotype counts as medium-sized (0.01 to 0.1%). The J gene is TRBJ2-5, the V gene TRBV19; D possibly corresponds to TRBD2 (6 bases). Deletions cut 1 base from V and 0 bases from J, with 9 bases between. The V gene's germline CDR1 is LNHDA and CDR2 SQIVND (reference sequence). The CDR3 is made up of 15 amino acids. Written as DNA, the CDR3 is TGTGCCAGTAGTATAGCAGGGACTCACCAAGAGACCCAGTACTTC. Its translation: CASSIAGTHQETQYF.

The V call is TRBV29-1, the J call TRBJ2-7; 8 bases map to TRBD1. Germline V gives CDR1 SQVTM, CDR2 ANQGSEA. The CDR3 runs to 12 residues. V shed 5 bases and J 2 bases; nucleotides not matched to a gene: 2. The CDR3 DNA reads TGCAGCGTTAGGGACAGGCCCTACGAGCAGTACTTC. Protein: CSVRDRPYEQYF.

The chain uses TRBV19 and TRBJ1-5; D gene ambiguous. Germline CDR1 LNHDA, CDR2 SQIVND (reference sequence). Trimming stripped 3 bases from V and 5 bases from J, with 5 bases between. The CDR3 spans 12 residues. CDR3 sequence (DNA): TGTGCCAGTAGTATCCCCTATCAGCCCCAGCATTTT. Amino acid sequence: CASSIPYQPQHF.

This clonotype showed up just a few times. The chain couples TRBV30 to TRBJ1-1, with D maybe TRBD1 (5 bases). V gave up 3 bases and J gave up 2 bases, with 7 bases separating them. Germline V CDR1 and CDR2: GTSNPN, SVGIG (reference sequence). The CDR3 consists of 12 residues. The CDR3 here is CAWSGGNTEAFF. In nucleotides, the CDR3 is TGTGCCTGGAGCGGGGGTAACACTGAAGCTTTCTTT.

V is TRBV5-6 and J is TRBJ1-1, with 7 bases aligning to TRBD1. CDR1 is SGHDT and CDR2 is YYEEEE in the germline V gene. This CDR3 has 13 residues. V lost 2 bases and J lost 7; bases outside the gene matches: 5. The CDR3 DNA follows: TGTGCCAGCAGCTTAGACAGGGATGGTGAAGCTTTCTTT. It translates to CASSLDRDGEAFF.

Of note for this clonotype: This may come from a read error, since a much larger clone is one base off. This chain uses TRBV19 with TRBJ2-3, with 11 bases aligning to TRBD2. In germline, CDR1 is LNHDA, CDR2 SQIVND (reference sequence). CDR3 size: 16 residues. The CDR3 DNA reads TGTGCCAGAAGTATAGTTGGGACTAGCGGTACAGATACGCAGTATTTT. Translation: CARSIVGTSGTDTQYF.

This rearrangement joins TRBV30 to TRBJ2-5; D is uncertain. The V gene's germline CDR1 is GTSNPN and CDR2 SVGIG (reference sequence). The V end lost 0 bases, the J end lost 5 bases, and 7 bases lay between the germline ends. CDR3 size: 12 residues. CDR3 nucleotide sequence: TGTGCCTGGAGTGTCTCCCCCGAGACCCAGTACTTC. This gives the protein CAWSVSPETQYF.

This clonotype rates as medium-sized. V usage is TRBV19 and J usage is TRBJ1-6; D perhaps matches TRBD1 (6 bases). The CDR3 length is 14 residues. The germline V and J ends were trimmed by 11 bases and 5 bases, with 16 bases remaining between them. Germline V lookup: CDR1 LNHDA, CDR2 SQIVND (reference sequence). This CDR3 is CAAGSGQNNSPLHF. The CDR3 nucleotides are TGTGCCGCTGGGAGCGGACAGAATAATTCACCCCTCCACTTT.

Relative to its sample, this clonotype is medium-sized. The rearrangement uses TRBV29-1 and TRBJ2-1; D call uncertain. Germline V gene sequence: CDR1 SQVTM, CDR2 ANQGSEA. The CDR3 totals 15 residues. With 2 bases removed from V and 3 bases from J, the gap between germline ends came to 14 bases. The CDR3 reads CSVEFRAGFYNEQFF. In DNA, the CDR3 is TGCAGCGTTGAATTTAGGGCCGGTTTCTACAATGAGCAGTTCTTC.

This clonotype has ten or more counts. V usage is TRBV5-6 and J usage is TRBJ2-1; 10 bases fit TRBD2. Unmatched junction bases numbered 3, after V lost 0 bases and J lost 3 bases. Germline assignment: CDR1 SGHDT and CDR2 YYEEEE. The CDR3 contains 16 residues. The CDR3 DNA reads TGTGCCAGCAGCTTGGTAAGACTAGCGGGCTACAATGAGCAGTTCTTC. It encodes CASSLVRLAGYNEQFF.

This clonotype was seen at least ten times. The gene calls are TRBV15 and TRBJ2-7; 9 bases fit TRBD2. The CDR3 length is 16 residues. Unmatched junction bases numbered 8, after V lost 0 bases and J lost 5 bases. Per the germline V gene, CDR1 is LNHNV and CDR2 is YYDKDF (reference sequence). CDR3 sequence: CATSRDRASGAHEQYF. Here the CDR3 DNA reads TGTGCCACCAGCAGAGATCGGGCTAGCGGGGCCCACGAGCAGTACTTC.

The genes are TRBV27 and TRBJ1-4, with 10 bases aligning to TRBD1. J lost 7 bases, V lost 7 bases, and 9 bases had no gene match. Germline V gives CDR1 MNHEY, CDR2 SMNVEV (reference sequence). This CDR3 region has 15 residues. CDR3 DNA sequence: TGTGCCAGCAAATTAGATCGGACAGGGGGTGAAAAACTGTTTTTT. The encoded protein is CASKLDRTGGEKLFF. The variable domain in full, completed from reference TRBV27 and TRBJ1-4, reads EAQVTQNPRYLITVTGKKLTVTCSQNMNHEYMSWYRQDPGLGLRQIYYSMNVEVTDKGDVPEGYKVSRKEKRNFPLILESPSPNQTSLYFCASKLDRTGGEKLFFGSGTQLSVL.

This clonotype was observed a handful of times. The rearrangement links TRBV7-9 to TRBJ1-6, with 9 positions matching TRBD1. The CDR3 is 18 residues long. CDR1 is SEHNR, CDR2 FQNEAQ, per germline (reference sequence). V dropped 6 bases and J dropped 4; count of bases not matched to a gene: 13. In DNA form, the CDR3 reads TGTGCCAGCAGTATCGTAGAGGGACAGGGCGTATATAATTCACCCCTCCACTTT. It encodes CASSIVEGQGVYNSPLHF. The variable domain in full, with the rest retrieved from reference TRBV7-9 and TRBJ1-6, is DTGVSQNPRHKITKRGQNVTFRCDPISEHNRLYWYRQTLGQGPEFLTYFQNEAQLEKSRLLSDRFSAERPKGSFSTLEIQRTEQGDSAMYLCASSIVEGQGVYNSPLHFGNGTRLTVT.

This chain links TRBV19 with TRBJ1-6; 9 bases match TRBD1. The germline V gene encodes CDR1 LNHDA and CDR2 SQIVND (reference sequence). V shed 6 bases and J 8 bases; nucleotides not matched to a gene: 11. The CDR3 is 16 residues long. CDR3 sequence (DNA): TGTGCCAGTAGACAGGGGGCCTTGACCCTCTATTCACCCCTCCACTTT. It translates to CASRQGALTLYSPLHF.

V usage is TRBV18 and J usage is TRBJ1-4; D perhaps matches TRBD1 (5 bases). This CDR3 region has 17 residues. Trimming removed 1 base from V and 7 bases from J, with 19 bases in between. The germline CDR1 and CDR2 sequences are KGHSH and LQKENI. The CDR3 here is CASSPLGATEVPEKLFF. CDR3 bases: TGTGCCAGCTCACCACTTGGGGCGACCGAAGTCCCTGAAAAACTGTTTTTT.

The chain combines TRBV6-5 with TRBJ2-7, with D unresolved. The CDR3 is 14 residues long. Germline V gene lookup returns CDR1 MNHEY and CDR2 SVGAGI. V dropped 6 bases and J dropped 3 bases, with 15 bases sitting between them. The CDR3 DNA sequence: TGTGCCAGCAGAGAACGGCCCTCATACTACGAGCAGTACTTC. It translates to CASRERPSYYEQYF.

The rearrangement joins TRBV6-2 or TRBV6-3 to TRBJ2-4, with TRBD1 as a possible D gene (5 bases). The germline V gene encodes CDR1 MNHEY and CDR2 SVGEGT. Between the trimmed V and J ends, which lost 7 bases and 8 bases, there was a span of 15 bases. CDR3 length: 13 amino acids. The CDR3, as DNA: TGTGCCAGCACCGACAGAGCCCCGTACATTCAGTACTTC. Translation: CASTDRAPYIQYF.

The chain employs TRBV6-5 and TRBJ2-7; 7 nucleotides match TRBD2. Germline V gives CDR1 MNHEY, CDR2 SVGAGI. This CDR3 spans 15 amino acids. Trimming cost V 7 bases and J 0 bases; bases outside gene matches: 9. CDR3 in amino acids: CASKDGGGASYEQYF. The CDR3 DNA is TGTGCCAGCAAGGATGGCGGGGGTGCCTCCTACGAGCAGTACTTC.

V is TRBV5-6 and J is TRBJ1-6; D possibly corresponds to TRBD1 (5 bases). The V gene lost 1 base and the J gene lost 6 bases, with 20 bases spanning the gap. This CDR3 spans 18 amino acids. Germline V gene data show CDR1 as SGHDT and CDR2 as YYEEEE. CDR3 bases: TGTGCCAGCAGCTTGTACGCCCCAGGGAGAGGGTTTAATTCACCCCTCCACTTT. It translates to CASSLYAPGRGFNSPLHF.

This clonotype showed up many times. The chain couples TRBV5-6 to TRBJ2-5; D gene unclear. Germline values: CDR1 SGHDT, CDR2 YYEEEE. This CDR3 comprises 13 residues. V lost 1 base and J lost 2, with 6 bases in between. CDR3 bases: TGTGCCAGCAGCTTGATCATGCAAGAGACCCAGTACTTC. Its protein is CASSLIMQETQYF.

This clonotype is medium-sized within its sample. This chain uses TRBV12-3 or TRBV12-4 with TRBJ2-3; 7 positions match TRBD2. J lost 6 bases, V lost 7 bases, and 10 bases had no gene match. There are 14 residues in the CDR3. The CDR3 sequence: CASTPGGSRDTQYF. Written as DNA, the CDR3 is TGTGCCAGCACCCCGGGCGGGAGCCGGGATACGCAGTATTTT.